This T cell receptor beta chain comes out of a study of shared clonotypes between healthy human individuals. The study, taken as a whole, reports: Clonotypes shared by all four sorted-subset donors had higher generation probabilities than non-shared clonotypes.

In the CD4+ fraction, cells were divided into CD45RA+ naive and CD45RA-negative memory subsets. As to this clone: Its antigen is as yet unknown.

The CDR3 sequence is 16 residues long. V shed 2 bases, J shed 2 bases, and the junction held 8 bases outside the gene matches. Germline CDR1 is SGHAT and CDR2 is FQNNGV. Some 27,000 T cell genomes, or around 180 ng DNA, went into the sorted-subset replicate PCRs. This table comes from immunoSEQ multiplex PCR, and its TCRdb copy is limited to in-frame clones, with some not included. Among around 940,000 clones listed, approximately 80% were seen once. The sample was memory CD4+ T cells sorted from blood. Documented subset: CD45RA-negative fraction. This chain uses TRBV11-2 with TRBJ2-7; 8 nucleotides line up with TRBD1. This clonotype was obtained from a man between 18 and 29 years old in good health. DNA of the CDR3: TGTGCCAGCAGCTTAACAAATTGGGGACAGGCCTACGAGCAGTACTTC. This encodes CASSLTNWGQAYEQYF.